The T cell receptor (beta chain) under discussion was sequenced for a study of T cell changes during pregnancy in multiple sclerosis. Sequencing was performed with immunoSEQ multiplex PCR; in TCRdb, only in-frame clones are kept and a portion is missing. Among approximately 80,000 clones listed, 85% to 95% were seen once. Germline CDR1 MGHRA, CDR2 YSYEKL. J gave up 0 bases and V 6 bases, and 9 bases lay outside the gene matches. CDR3 length equals 17 residues. This clonotype was obtained from a female donor in good health, enrolled as a control in a pregnancy study. Sequencing used peripheral blood, obtained in the second trimester of pregnancy. The chain joins TRBV4-1 to TRBJ2-3; 10 bases line up with TRBD1. The CDR3 sequence is CASRHPGQGGSTDTQYF. DNA of the CDR3: TGCGCCAGCAGACACCCCGGACAGGGGGGCAGCACAGATACGCAGTATTTT.